What follows are 14 T cell receptor beta chains derived from one specimen sequenced in a study of Ad26.COV2.S vaccination and SARS-CoV-2 variants. Assay used: immunoSEQ multiplex PCR; TCRdb lists only in-frame clones, some missing. Among 350,000 to 450,000 clones listed, approximately 84% were seen once. Treatment meaning: around 19 received Ad26.COV2.S at low or high dose, single or two shots; about 5 received placebo; per-sample allocation not given. Samples came from day 63 after the first vaccine or placebo injection. Sequencing used peripheral blood, obtained in a trial of Ad26.COV2.S vaccine versus placebo. The origin of the receptors is a person between 18 and 60 years old who received the Ad26.COV2.S COVID-19 vaccine or a placebo.

The rearrangement uses TRBV3-1 (or the pseudogene TRBV3-2) and TRBJ1-1, with D possibly being TRBD1 (6 bases). V was pared by 4 bases and J by 5 bases, with 20 bases between. Germline V CDR1 and CDR2: LGHDT, YNNKEL (reference sequence). CDR3 length: 16 residues. The CDR3 here is CASSLGERGAGTEAFF. Written as DNA, the CDR3 is TGTGCCAGCAGCCTAGGGGAACGGGGGGCAGGTACTGAAGCTTTCTTT.

CDR3 sequence reads: CASSLTGDSGNTIYF. CDR3 DNA sequence: TGTGCCAGCAGTTTGACAGGGGATTCTGGAAACACCATATATTTT. The chain links TRBV6-5 to TRBJ1-3; 8 bases map to TRBD1. Germline CDR1 and CDR2: MNHEY and SVGAGI. The CDR3 totals 15 residues. Trimming cost V 4 bases and J 1 base; bases outside gene matches: 3.

The chain combines TRBV4-1 with TRBJ1-6; no definite D call. The V end was cut by 1 base, the J end by 4 bases, with 11 bases between. The germline V gene encodes CDR1 MGHRA and CDR2 YSYEKL. The CDR3 has 16 residues. The CDR3 nucleotides read TGCGCCAGCAGCCAAGTATCAGGACGGTATAATTCACCCCTCCACTTT. It yields the protein CASSQVSGRYNSPLHF.

This rearrangement joins TRBV5-1 to TRBJ2-1; a possible D gene is TRBD1 (5 bases). The V gene lost 0 bases and the J gene lost 12 bases, with 10 bases spanning the gap. Germline loops: CDR1 SGHRS, CDR2 YFSETQ. The CDR3 sequence is 12 residues long. CDR3 amino acids: CASSLEQGPQFF. CDR3 sequence (DNA): TGCGCCAGCAGCTTGGAGCAGGGCCCGCAGTTCTTC.

This clone was recorded once. V and J are TRBV4-3 and TRBJ2-1; TRBD2 is a possible D gene (6 bases). V dropped 4 bases and J dropped 9 bases, with 19 bases sitting between them. This CDR3 comprises 15 residues. Germline assignment: CDR1 LGHNA and CDR2 YSLEER. The CDR3 region is CASSPLNGGMSEQFF. CDR3 in DNA: TGCGCCAGCAGCCCATTAAACGGGGGTATGAGTGAGCAGTTCTTC.

In DNA form, the CDR3 reads TGTGCCAGCGGGGGACAGATTGACAATGAGCAGTTCTTC. Translation gives CASGGQIDNEQFF. The chain links TRBV6-5 to TRBJ2-1; 7 bases fit TRBD1. Germline CDR1 is MNHEY and CDR2 is SVGAGI. This CDR3 is built from 13 residues. V was clipped by 8 bases and J by 5 bases; unmatched bases: 6.

The chain links TRBV19 to TRBJ1-1; 11 nucleotides line up with TRBD1. The CDR3 loop spans 16 amino acids. V lost 3 bases, J lost 4 bases, and 7 bases stayed unmatched. Germline CDR1 and CDR2: LNHDA and SQIVND (reference sequence). CDR3 coding DNA: TGTGCCAGTAGTATTCGGACAGGGGGCGGCGGCACTGAAGCTTTCTTT. This gives the protein CASSIRTGGGGTEAFF.

The J gene is TRBJ2-2, the V gene TRBV4-1, with 7 bases identical to TRBD1. V trimming: 0 bases; J trimming: 3 bases; junction bases outside the gene matches: 4. The V gene's germline CDR1 is MGHRA and CDR2 YSYEKL. The CDR3 is made up of 16 amino acids. CDR3 loop: CASSQDRTGDTGELFF. The CDR3 nucleotides read TGCGCCAGCAGCCAAGATAGGACAGGTGACACCGGGGAGCTGTTTTTT.

The V call is TRBV10-3, the J call TRBJ2-5; TRBD2 matches at 11 bases. Germline CDR1 is ENHRY and CDR2 is SYGVKD. With V trimmed by 0 bases and J by 5 bases, 11 bases remained unmatched. The CDR3 covers 18 residues. In DNA, the CDR3 is TGTGCCATCAGTGAGTCGAGGGTACTAGCGGGAGATAGCGAGACCCAGTACTTC. Encoded protein: CAISESRVLAGDSETQYF.

The V call is TRBV12-3 or TRBV12-4, the J call TRBJ1-1; D uncertain. This CDR3 is 11 amino acids long. Trimming removed 3 bases at V and 5 bases at J, with 4 bases between. CDR3: CASSFGTEAFF. DNA of the CDR3: TGTGCCAGCAGTTTTGGGACTGAAGCTTTCTTT.

The CDR3 region has the DNA TGTGTAACGGGGGGTGGGAGCTACGAGCAGTACTTC. This sequence encodes CVTGGGSYEQYF. The rearrangement uses TRBV28 and TRBJ2-7; 7 nucleotides align to TRBD2. Germline V CDR1 and CDR2: MDHEN, SYDVKM. This CDR3 has 12 amino acids.

The V call is TRBV27, the J call TRBJ1-5; tentatively, D is TRBD1 (5 bases). CDR3 size: 16 residues. CDR1 is MNHEY and CDR2 is SMNVEV in the germline V gene (reference sequence). The V end was cut by 0 bases, the J end by 2 bases, with 11 bases between. CDR3 coding DNA: TGTGCCAGCAGTTTATCGGCAGGGACGGGCAATCAGCCCCAGCATTTT. This encodes CASSLSAGTGNQPQHF.

The V and J genes are TRBV29-1 and TRBJ1-1, with TRBD1 as a possible D gene (5 bases). V lost 7 bases to trimming and J lost 8 bases, with 17 bases between them. CDR3 length: 12 amino acids. The germline V gene has CDR1 SQVTM and CDR2 ANQGSEA. The CDR3 region is CSGCQPGLEAFF. The CDR3 DNA is TGCAGCGGATGCCAACCGGGACTAGAAGCTTTCTTT.

This chain uses TRBV5-1 with TRBJ2-3; perhaps D is TRBD1 or TRBD2 (5 bases each). CDR1 SGHRS and CDR2 YFSETQ come from the germline V gene. Trimming pared 4 bases from V and 6 bases from J, leaving 15 bases between. The CDR3 is 14 amino acids. The CDR3: CASSNGAEGDTQYF. DNA of the CDR3: TGCGCCAGCAGCAACGGGGCCGAGGGGGATACGCAGTATTTT.